Following are 24 T cell receptor beta chains from one sample sequenced in a study of cytomegalovirus exposure and HLA in healthy donors. Primers included in the PCR were 60 Vbeta and 13 Jbeta primers. Profiling relied on immunoSEQ multiplex PCR, and the TCRdb table lists in-frame clones only, not all of them. Of about 130,000 clones in the sample, roughly 80% were seen once. Material: PBMCs. These receptors originate from a man aged 18 to 35 in good health and CMV-seropositive.

The chain joins TRBV19 to TRBJ2-7, with 7 bases lining up with TRBD1. This CDR3 spans 14 amino acids. Germline assignment: CDR1 LNHDA and CDR2 SQIVND (reference sequence). V lost 5 bases, J lost 2 bases, and 6 bases stayed unmatched. CDR3 nucleotide sequence: TGTGCCAGTAGTTCCCAGACAGGGACCTACGAGCAGTACTTC. This codes for CASSSQTGTYEQYF.

V and J are TRBV5-6 and TRBJ1-2, with a tentative D call TRBD1 (6 bases). Germline V lookup: CDR1 SGHDT, CDR2 YYEEEE. The length of the CDR3 is 14 residues. Trimming pared 3 bases from V and 2 bases from J, leaving 11 bases between. The CDR3 coding sequence is TGTGCCAGCAGCTATGGACAGACGAACTATGGCTACACCTTC. Protein product: CASSYGQTNYGYTF.

J is TRBJ1-6 and V is TRBV30; the match to TRBD1 covers 7 bases. Germline assignment: CDR1 GTSNPN and CDR2 SVGIG (reference sequence). J gave up 12 bases and V 3 bases, and 8 bases lay outside the gene matches. This CDR3 is 13 amino acids long. As DNA, the CDR3 is TGTGCCTGGAGGGGGGACAGCGGGAGACCCCTCCACTTT. This gives the protein CAWRGDSGRPLHF.

V gene TRBV27 combines with J gene TRBJ2-3; 13 nucleotides agree with TRBD2. The CDR3 spans 16 residues. Germline V gene data show CDR1 as MNHEY and CDR2 as SMNVEV (reference sequence). V trimming: 4 bases; J trimming: 5 bases; junction bases outside the gene matches: 6. This chain's CDR3 is CASSSPRLAGGDTQYF. CDR3 sequence (DNA): TGTGCCAGCAGTTCCCCCCGACTAGCGGGGGGAGATACGCAGTATTTT.

This chain joins TRBV4-1 and TRBJ1-1; TRBD1 is a possible D gene (5 bases). V lost 0 bases, J lost 4 bases, and 15 bases lay in between. CDR1 is MGHRA and CDR2 is YSYEKL in the germline V gene. The CDR3 consists of 16 residues. The CDR3 DNA reads as TGCGCCAGCAGCCAAGATCGTTGGGGCGTCGGCACTGAAGCTTTCTTT. Protein: CASSQDRWGVGTEAFF.

V gene TRBV19 combines with J gene TRBJ1-1; D gene ambiguous. This CDR3 has 13 amino acids. The germline V gene has CDR1 LNHDA and CDR2 SQIVND (reference sequence). V was trimmed by 3 bases and J by 4 bases, leaving 9 bases between them. CDR3 residues: CASSIGVSTEAFF. The CDR3 bases are TGTGCCAGTAGTATCGGGGTGAGCACTGAAGCTTTCTTT. The full variable domain, with the rest looked up from reference TRBV19 and TRBJ1-1, is DGGITQSPKYLFRKEGQNVTLSCEQNLNHDAMYWYRQDPGQGLRLIYYSQIVNDFQKGDIAEGYSVSREKKESFPLTVTSAQKNPTAFYLCASSIGVSTEAFFGQGTRLTVV.

This clone was recorded a few times. This chain connects TRBV6-4 to TRBJ2-2; D may be TRBD1 (6 bases). The CDR3 consists of 13 residues. The V and J ends lost 2 bases and 5 bases respectively, with 6 bases between them. Germline CDR1 is MRHNA and CDR2 is SNTAGT. This CDR3 reads CASSDRGTGELFF. In nucleotides, the CDR3 is TGTGCCAGCAGTGACAGGGGGACCGGGGAGCTGTTTTTT.

The J gene is TRBJ1-2, the V gene TRBV30, with TRBD1 matching 7 bases. The CDR3 runs to 16 residues. Germline V CDR1 and CDR2: GTSNPN, SVGIG (reference sequence). Trimming cost V 4 bases and J 1 base; bases outside gene matches: 12. Written as DNA, the CDR3 is TGTGCCTGGATCCCTGGCATAGGGGGCCTTAACTATGGCTACACCTTC. Encoded protein: CAWIPGIGGLNYGYTF.

Points on this clone: It is unclear where the CDR3 begins or ends on the DNA, so no DNA is shown, and the CDR3 is as TCRdb lists it. This chain joins TRBV5-1 and TRBJ2-1; TRBD2 is the table's D call and was not checked against the DNA. The CDR3 spans 14 residues, counting both ends. CDR1 is SGHRS, CDR2 YFSETQ, per germline. The CDR3 here is CASSLVASGAEAIF.

In this sample, this clone turned up a few times. The rearrangement links TRBV7-9 to TRBJ2-2, with TRBD2 identical over 8 bases. After removal of 3 bases from V and 5 bases from J, the junction contained 5 bases not matched to a gene. There are 15 residues in the CDR3. Germline CDR1 reads SEHNR; CDR2 reads FQNEAQ (reference sequence). This chain's CDR3 is CASSFSIAGTGELFF. CDR3 bases: TGTGCCAGCAGCTTTAGCATAGCGGGGACCGGGGAGCTGTTTTTT.

This clone came up once. The gene calls are TRBV2 and TRBJ1-5, with D unresolved. With 3 bases removed from V and 4 bases from J, the gap between germline ends came to 7 bases. Germline assignment: CDR1 SNHLY and CDR2 FYNNEI. The CDR3 consists of 13 residues. CDR3 sequence reads: CASSEFRNQPQHF. The CDR3 nucleotides are TGTGCCAGCAGTGAGTTCAGGAATCAGCCCCAGCATTTT.

A word on this clone: The sample carries other DNA sequences with the same CDR3. The V and J genes are TRBV18 and TRBJ1-1; 9 bases are a match to TRBD1. The CDR3 loop spans 15 amino acids. The V gene's germline CDR1 is KGHSH and CDR2 LQKENI. Trimming cost V 1 base and J 5 bases; bases outside gene matches: 5. The CDR3 reads CASSPQTGGGTEAFF. The CDR3 coding sequence is TGTGCCAGCTCACCACAGACAGGGGGTGGAACTGAAGCTTTCTTT.

This chain links TRBV29-1 with TRBJ1-4; D unclear. This CDR3 is built from 13 residues. In germline, CDR1 is SQVTM, CDR2 ANQGSEA. Trimming cost V 6 bases and J 12 bases, with 20 bases left between them. CDR3 residues: CSVFGEAGVELFF. The CDR3 DNA reads TGCAGCGTGTTCGGGGAAGCTGGTGTTGAACTGTTTTTT.

The chain recombines TRBV28 with TRBJ1-1; D not resolved. Germline values: CDR1 MDHEN, CDR2 SYDVKM. The V end was cut by 5 bases, the J end by 3 bases, with 10 bases between. CDR3 length: 13 residues. The CDR3 loop is CASSRGEYTEAFF. CDR3 nucleotides: TGTGCCAGCAGTCGCGGGGAGTACACTGAAGCTTTCTTT.

This rearrangement joins TRBV19 to TRBJ2-5; 8 nucleotides align to TRBD2. This CDR3 has 17 residues. Germline loops: CDR1 LNHDA, CDR2 SQIVND (reference sequence). V shed 5 bases, J shed 4 bases, and the junction held 15 bases outside the gene matches. The CDR3 protein is CASSFVVSAGGRETQYF. DNA of the CDR3: TGTGCCAGTAGTTTTGTTGTCTCCGCGGGGGGCCGAGAGACCCAGTACTTC.

This chain joins TRBV7-9 and TRBJ2-5; 8 bases match TRBD2. V was clipped by 1 base and J by 3 bases; unmatched bases: 10. CDR3 length: 17 residues. CDR1 is SEHNR, CDR2 FQNEAQ, per germline (reference sequence). The chain's CDR3 is CASSLGAGGPLEETQYF. CDR3 nucleotide sequence: TGTGCCAGCAGCTTAGGCGCGGGGGGACCTCTCGAAGAGACCCAGTACTTC.

The chain combines TRBV4-1 with TRBJ2-5; D remains ambiguous. Germline values: CDR1 MGHRA, CDR2 YSYEKL. The CDR3 runs 13 residues. Trimming took 1 base from V and 2 from J, leaving 5 bases between them. The CDR3 here is CASSQAHQETQYF. The CDR3 nucleotides are TGCGCCAGCAGCCAAGCCCATCAAGAGACCCAGTACTTC.

This clone was observed a single time. The chain couples TRBV13 to TRBJ2-1; D gene ambiguous. The CDR3 extends over 13 amino acids. Germline V gene sequence: CDR1 PRHDT, CDR2 FYEKMQ (reference sequence). The V end was cut by 2 bases, the J end by 6 bases, with 8 bases between. CDR3 bases: TGTGCCAGCAGCTTAAATCTCCTCAATGAGCAGTTCTTC. This codes for CASSLNLLNEQFF.

Here the CDR3 DNA reads TGTGCCAGTAGTATATCAGTCTCTGGAAACACCATATATTTT. This sequence encodes CASSISVSGNTIYF. The V call is TRBV19, the J call TRBJ1-3; the D is unclear. The CDR3 has 14 residues. Per germline, CDR1 LNHDA and CDR2 SQIVND (reference sequence). V dropped 2 bases and J dropped 0 bases, with 5 bases sitting between them.

The chain links TRBV30 to TRBJ2-3; 7 bases are shared with TRBD2. With V trimmed by 5 bases and J by 11 bases, 16 bases remained unmatched. The germline gives CDR1 GTSNPN, CDR2 SVGIG (reference sequence). The CDR3 is made up of 14 amino acids. The CDR3 DNA reads TGTGCCTGGGAACGAGGGAGGGGAGACGGCGAGCAGTATTTT. Amino acids: CAWERGRGDGEQYF.

The V and J genes are TRBV7-8 and TRBJ1-5; no clear D gene. The germline CDR1 and CDR2 sequences are SGHVS and FQNEAQ. The CDR3 extends over 13 amino acids. V was shortened by 1 base and J by 3 bases, with 4 bases between the two germline ends. The CDR3 sequence is CASSLDTNQPQHF. CDR3 nucleotide sequence: TGTGCCAGCAGCTTAGACACCAATCAGCCCCAGCATTTT.

The chain combines TRBV7-3 with TRBJ2-1; D possibly corresponds to TRBD2 (6 bases). The germline V gene has CDR1 SGHTA and CDR2 FQGTGA. CDR3 length equals 16 residues. Trimming removed 1 base at V and 8 bases at J, with 18 bases between. CDR3 loop: CASSLISGLSLDEQFF. CDR3 in DNA: TGTGCCAGCAGCTTAATTAGCGGCCTCTCGTTGGATGAGCAGTTCTTC.

This clone showed up just a few times. The chain uses TRBV5-4 and TRBJ2-5, with 7 bases matching TRBD2. This CDR3 is 15 amino acids long. Germline-derived CDR1 and CDR2 are SGHNT and YYREEE (reference sequence). The ends lost 4 bases at V and 4 bases at J; junction bases unmatched: 10. This CDR3 reads CASSNGGGSRETQYF. CDR3 DNA sequence: TGTGCCAGCAGCAATGGGGGGGGGTCTCGAGAGACCCAGTACTTC.

The chain carries TRBV28 and TRBJ2-1; tentatively, D is TRBD2 (5 bases). V lost 7 bases and J lost 5, with 15 bases in between. The CDR3 loop spans 14 amino acids. Germline V gene lookup returns CDR1 MDHEN and CDR2 SYDVKM. CDR3 region: CASTSLASDNEQFF. The DNA of the CDR3 is TGTGCCAGCACGTCCCTAGCTTCCGACAATGAGCAGTTCTTC.